This T cell receptor beta chain was profiled in a study of radiation and T cells in renal cell carcinoma. Study-level background: Nephrectomy followed 15 Gy stereotactic body radiation by 4 weeks.

As for time point: baseline pretreatment blood. Sample treatment: 15 Gy SBRT to primary tumor, nephrectomy 4 weeks later. This renal cell carcinoma was of the clear cell type. Clones were sequenced by immunoSEQ multiplex PCR, and TCRdb holds only the in-frame ones, with some missing. The table records 70,000 to 95,000 clones, 70% to 85% of them present only once. Trimming removed 3 bases from V and 1 base from J, with 19 bases in between. The CDR3 has 17 amino acids. Germline CDR1 and CDR2: SGHVS and FQNEAQ. As regards this clone: Its antigen is not known.

Study results and limitations: From baseline, blood top tumor clonotypes peaked at 2 weeks post-radiation.

The sequence was collected from a man between 60 and 70 years old with renal cell carcinoma. The V call is TRBV7-8, the J call TRBJ2-7; D perhaps matches TRBD2 (6 bases). Specimen: blood, collected from a patient whose treatment included radiotherapy and nephrectomy. The CDR3 spells CASSFKVLGLGSYEQYF. Written as DNA, the CDR3 is TGTGCCAGCAGCTTTAAGGTCCTGGGACTGGGATCCTACGAGCAGTACTTC.